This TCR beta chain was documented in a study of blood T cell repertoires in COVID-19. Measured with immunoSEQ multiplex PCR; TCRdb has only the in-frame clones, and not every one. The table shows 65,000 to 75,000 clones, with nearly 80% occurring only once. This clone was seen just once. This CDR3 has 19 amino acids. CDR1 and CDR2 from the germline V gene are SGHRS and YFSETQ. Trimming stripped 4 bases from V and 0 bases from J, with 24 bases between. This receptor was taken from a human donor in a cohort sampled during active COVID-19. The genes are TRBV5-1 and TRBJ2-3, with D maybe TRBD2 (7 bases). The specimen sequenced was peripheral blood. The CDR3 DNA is TGCGCCAGCAGCCCCCTAGGCAGGGGAGGGGATACTAGCACAGATACGCAGTATTTT. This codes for CASSPLGRGGDTSTDTQYF.